The TCR beta chain described here comes from a study of regulatory and conventional T cells in RAG deficiency. Findings and limits, study-wide: Shannon entropy was markedly lower and Simpson indices higher in RAG-deficient patients than control T-cell subsets. Omenn syndrome and CID/AS patients had approximately 91-fold fewer unique Treg TCR beta sequences, versus 9.5 to 10-fold elsewhere. Patient subsets had shorter CDR3s; Omenn Treg-Tconv overlap exceeded 85%.

Trimming shortened V by 6 bases and J by 3 bases, and 15 bases separated the two germline ends. CDR1 and CDR2 from the germline V gene are SNHLY and FYNNEI. The length of the CDR3 is 14 residues. The method was immunoSEQ multiplex PCR; TCRdb's version includes in-frame clones alone and lacks a portion of them. Of roughly 29,000 clones detected, just over 90% appear once; the ten largest clones hold 0.7% to 0.95%. Regulatory T cells were sorted from blood as CD4+ CD25-high CD127-low cells. As for this clone: Its cognate antigen is unknown.

The same data also contributed to another study, on regulatory T cells. That publication notes: The primer mix had 52 TRBV and 13 TRBJ primers. Skewed V and J usage and few unique V-J pairs marked patient repertoires, most in Tregs.

This chain links TRBV2 with TRBJ2-7; tentative D call: TRBD1 (7 bases). The sample consisted of Tregs sorted from blood. The clonotype was recovered from a human donor in good health. CDR3 sequence reads: CASRRDRPSYEQYF. Written as DNA, the CDR3 is TGTGCCAGCAGGCGGGACAGACCCAGCTACGAGCAGTACTTC.